Listed below are T cell receptor beta chains from one sample, sequenced in a study of cytotoxic CD8 clonotypes in ibrutinib-treated CLL. The method was immunoSEQ multiplex PCR; TCRdb's version includes in-frame clones alone and lacks a portion of them. The sample has approximately 320,000 clones, roughly 71% seen once. The source material was PBMCs, sampled after 36 months of ibrutinib treatment. The receptors come from a human donor with chronic lymphocytic leukemia. Each CDR3 is given without its conserved first and last residue. Clone sizes are given selectively: once, few, many, or a class where the clone is expanded.

cdr3_length clone_size j_call v_call cdr3_aa
13 . TRBJ2-2 TRBV19 ASSMGLAFAGELF
13 . TRBJ1-1 TRBV11-2 ASSLGSWGSGEAF
12 . TRBJ1-5 TRBV6-1 ASSHAHTDQPQH
14 . TRBJ2-2 TRBV2 ASSDGGTVNTGELF
12 . TRBJ2-7 TRBV9 ASSVAGQGYEQY
11 few TRBJ2-1 TRBV11-3 ASSLDSYNEQF
14 once TRBJ2-6 TRBV18 ASSPLAGPGANVLT
16 few TRBJ2-2 TRBV4-3 ASSHQKGSSWGTGELF
13 . TRBJ1-5 TRBV5-1 ASSTDGGSNQPQH
14 once TRBJ1-1 TRBV7-9 ASSPVQFGTHTEAF
13 . TRBJ2-7 TRBV18 ASTETSGINYEQY
14 . TRBJ1-2 TRBV29-1 SVVGDRQPNYYGYT
11 . TRBJ1-2 TRBV10-3 AISRDRSYGYT
17 . TRBJ2-3 TRBV5-1 ASSLADVTGKRVTDTQY
14 . TRBJ2-3 TRBV7-9 ASSPASGSGTDTQY
11 . TRBJ2-3 TRBV9 ASSVNSAYTQY
15 . TRBJ1-5 TRBV4-1 ASSQGGVGARTQPQH
10 . TRBJ2-1 TRBV7-6 ASGTDRHILF
12 once TRBJ1-5 TRBV2 ASSRSYSNQPQH
13 once TRBJ2-2 TRBV7-8 ASSLLTGTPGELF
14 . TRBJ1-1 TRBV9 ASSLSYRDLATEAF
14 . TRBJ2-3 TRBV6-6 ASSNKQGALTDTQY
12 . TRBJ1-6 TRBV6-1 ASSAGRYNSPLH
8 few TRBJ2-1 TRBV2 ATTTREQF
12 few TRBJ2-7 TRBV5-1 ASSLGSNYYEQY
13 . TRBJ1-5 TRBV7-8 ASSLGGTRDQPQH
13 . TRBJ1-3 TRBV6-1 ASSNAGNSGNTIY
14 . TRBJ2-7 TRBV10-3 AISESGSEVAYEQY
9 few TRBJ2-5 TRBV11-3 ASSSEETQY
13 . TRBJ1-1 TRBV7-9 ASSLALGLGTEAF
10 . TRBJ1-2 TRBV29-1 SADRGSYGYT
15 . TRBJ2-6 TRBV10-3 AISDGTGNSGANVLT
9 . TRBJ2-3 TRBV27 ASSASGTQY
13 . TRBJ2-2 TRBV4-3 ASSQVQGTTGELF
10 . TRBJ2-7 TRBV6-6 ASSQDRREQY
11 . TRBJ1-5 TRBV19 ASSIGGNQPQH
11 once TRBJ1-3 TRBV2 ASRVGGGNTIY
12 . TRBJ2-7 TRBV5-6 ASNRIDLTYEQY
12 . TRBJ2-7 TRBV2 ASSDAGGSYEQY
11 . TRBJ2-7 TRBV4-1 ASSQARDYEQY
13 . TRBJ2-7 TRBV29-1 SVEVRLPSSYEQY
15 few TRBJ2-3 TRBV4-1 ASSQLAGHPSTDTQY
10 few TRBJ1-2 TRBV6-6 ASRGGTGGYT
13 . TRBJ2-7 TRBV6-1 ASPGGGGRRYEQY
13 . TRBJ1-6 TRBV4-1 ASSQGATEVSPLH
12 . TRBJ2-3 TRBV11-3 ASSPRLDSDTQY
10 . TRBJ2-1 TRBV11-2 ASSLGGREQF
12 once TRBJ1-2 TRBV2 ATQPRTANYGYT